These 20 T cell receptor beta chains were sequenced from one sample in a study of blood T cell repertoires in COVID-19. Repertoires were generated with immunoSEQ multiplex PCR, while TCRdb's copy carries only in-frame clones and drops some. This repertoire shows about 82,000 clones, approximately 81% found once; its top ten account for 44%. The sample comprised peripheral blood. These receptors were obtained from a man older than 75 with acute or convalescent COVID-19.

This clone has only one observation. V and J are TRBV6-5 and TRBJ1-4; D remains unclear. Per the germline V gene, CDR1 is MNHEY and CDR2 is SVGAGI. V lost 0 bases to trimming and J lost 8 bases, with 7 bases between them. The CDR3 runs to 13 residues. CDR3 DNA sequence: TGTGCCAGCAGTTACTCGTCAGTAGAAAAACTGTTTTTT. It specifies CASSYSSVEKLFF.

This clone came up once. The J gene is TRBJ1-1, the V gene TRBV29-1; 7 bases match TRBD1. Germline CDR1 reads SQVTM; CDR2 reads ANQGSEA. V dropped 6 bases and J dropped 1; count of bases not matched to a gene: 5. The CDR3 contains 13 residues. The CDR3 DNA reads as TGCAGCGTGGCCCGACAGGGGAACACTGAAGCTTTCTTT. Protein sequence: CSVARQGNTEAFF.

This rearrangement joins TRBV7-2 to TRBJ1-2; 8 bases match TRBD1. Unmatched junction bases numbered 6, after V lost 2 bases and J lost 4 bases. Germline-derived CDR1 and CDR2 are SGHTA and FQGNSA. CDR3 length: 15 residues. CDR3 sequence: CASSLNRGTGYGYTF. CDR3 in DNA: TGTGCCAGCAGCTTAAACCGCGGGACAGGCTATGGCTACACCTTC.

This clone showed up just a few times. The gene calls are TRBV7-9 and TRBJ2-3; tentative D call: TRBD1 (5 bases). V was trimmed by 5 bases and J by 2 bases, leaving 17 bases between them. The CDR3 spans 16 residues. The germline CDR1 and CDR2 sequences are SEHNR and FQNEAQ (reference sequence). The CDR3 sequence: CASSVLQDIVTDTQYF. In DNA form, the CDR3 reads TGTGCCAGCAGCGTTCTACAGGACATAGTCACAGATACGCAGTATTTT. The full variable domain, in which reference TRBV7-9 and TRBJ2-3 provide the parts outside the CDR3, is DTGVSQNPRHKITKRGQNVTFRCDPISEHNRLYWYRQTLGQGPEFLTYFQNEAQLEKSRLLSDRFSAERPKGSFSTLEIQRTEQGDSAMYLCASSVLQDIVTDTQYFGPGTRLTVL.

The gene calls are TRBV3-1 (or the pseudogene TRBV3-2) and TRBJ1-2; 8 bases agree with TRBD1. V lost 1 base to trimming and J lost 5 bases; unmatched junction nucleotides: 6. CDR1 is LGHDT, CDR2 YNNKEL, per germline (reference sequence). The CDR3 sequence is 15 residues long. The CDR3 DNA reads TGTGCCAGCAGCCAAGGAACAGGGGGTGTGTATGGCTACACCTTC. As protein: CASSQGTGGVYGYTF.

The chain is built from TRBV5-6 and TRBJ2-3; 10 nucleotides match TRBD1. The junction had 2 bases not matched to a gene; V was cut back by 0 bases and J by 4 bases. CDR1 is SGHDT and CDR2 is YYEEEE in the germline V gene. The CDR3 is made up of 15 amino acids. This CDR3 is CASSLGGQGPDTQYF. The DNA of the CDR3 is TGTGCCAGCAGCTTGGGGGGACAGGGGCCAGATACGCAGTATTTT.

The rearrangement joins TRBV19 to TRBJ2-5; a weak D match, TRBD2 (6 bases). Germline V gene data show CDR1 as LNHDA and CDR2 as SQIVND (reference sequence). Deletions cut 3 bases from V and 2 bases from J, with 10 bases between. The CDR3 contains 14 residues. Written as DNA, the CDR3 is TGTGCCAGTAGTATTGGGACTTCTCAAGAGACCCAGTACTTC. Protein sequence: CASSIGTSQETQYF.

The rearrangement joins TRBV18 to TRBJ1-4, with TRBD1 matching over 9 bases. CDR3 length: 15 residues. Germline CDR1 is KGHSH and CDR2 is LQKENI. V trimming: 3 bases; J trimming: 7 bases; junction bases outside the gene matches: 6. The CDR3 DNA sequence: TGTGCCAGCTCACCTTCGGGACAGGGAGTTGAAAAACTGTTTTTT. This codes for CASSPSGQGVEKLFF.

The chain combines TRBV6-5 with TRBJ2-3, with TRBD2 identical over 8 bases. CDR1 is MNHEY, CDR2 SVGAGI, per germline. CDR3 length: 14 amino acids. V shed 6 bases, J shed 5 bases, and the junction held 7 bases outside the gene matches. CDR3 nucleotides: TGTGCCAGCAGCAAACTAGCGGTCAAAGATACGCAGTATTTT. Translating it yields CASSKLAVKDTQYF.

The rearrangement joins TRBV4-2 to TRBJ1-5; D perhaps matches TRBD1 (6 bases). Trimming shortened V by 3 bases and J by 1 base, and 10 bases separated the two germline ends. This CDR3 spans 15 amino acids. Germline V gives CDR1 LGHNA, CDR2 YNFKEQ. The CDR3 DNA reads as TGTGCCAGCAGCCAGAATACAGGGAGCAATCAGCCCCAGCATTTT. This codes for CASSQNTGSNQPQHF.

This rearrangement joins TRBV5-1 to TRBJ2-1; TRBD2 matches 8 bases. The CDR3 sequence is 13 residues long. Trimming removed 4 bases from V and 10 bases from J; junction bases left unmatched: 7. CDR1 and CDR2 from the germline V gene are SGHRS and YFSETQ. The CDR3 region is CASSHPGGNEQFF. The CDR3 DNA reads TGCGCCAGCAGCCACCCGGGAGGGAACGAGCAGTTCTTC.

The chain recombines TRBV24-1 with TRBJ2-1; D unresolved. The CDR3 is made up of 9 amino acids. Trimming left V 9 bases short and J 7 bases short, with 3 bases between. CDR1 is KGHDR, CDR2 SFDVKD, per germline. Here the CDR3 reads CATLNEQFF. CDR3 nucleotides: TGTGCCACCCTAAATGAGCAGTTCTTC.

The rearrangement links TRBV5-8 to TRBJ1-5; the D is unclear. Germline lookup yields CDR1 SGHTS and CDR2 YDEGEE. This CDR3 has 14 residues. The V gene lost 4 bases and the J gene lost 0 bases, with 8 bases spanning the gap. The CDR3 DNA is TGTGCCAGCAGCCTGTACAGTAGCAATCAGCCCCAGCATTTT. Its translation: CASSLYSSNQPQHF.

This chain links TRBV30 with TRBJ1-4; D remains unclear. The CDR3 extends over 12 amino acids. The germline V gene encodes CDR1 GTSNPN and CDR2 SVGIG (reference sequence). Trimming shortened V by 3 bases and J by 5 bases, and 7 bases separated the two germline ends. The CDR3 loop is CAWRNMNEKLFF. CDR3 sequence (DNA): TGTGCCTGGAGGAACATGAATGAAAAACTGTTTTTT.

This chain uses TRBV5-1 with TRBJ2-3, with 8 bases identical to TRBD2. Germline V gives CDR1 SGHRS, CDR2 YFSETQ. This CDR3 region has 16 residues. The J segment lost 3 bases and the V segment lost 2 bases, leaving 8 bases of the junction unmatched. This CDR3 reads CASSLQRGGGTDTQYF. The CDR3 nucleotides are TGCGCCAGCAGCTTACAAAGGGGCGGGGGGACAGATACGCAGTATTTT.

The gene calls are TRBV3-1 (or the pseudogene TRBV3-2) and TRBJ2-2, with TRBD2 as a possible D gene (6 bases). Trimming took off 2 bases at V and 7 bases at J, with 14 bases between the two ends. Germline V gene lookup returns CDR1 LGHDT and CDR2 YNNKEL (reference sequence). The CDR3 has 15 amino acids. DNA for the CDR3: TGTGCCAGCAGCCAAAGGGGTAGCGGTGTCGGGGAGCTGTTTTTT. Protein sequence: CASSQRGSGVGELFF.

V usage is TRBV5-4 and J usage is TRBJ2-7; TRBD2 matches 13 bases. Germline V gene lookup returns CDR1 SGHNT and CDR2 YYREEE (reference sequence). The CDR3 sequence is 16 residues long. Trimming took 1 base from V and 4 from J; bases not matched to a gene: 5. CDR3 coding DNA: TGTGCCAGCAGCTTGCGACTAGCGGGAGGCCTATACGAGCAGTACTTC. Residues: CASSLRLAGGLYEQYF.

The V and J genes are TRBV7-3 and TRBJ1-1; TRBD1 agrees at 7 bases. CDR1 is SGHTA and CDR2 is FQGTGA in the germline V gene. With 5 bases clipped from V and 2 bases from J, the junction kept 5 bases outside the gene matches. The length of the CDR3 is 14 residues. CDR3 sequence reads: CASSPQGTNTEAFF. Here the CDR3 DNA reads TGTGCCAGCAGCCCACAGGGGACAAACACTGAAGCTTTCTTT.

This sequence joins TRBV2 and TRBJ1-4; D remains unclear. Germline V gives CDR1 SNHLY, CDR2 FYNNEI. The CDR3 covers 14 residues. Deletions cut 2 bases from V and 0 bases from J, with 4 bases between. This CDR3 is CASSEITTNEKLFF. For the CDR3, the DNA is TGTGCCAGCAGTGAAATTACAACTAATGAAAAACTGTTTTTT.

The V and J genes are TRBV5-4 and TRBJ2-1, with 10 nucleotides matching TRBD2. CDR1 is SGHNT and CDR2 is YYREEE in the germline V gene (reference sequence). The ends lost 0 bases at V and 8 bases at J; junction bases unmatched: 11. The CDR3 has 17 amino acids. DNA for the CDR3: TGTGCCAGCAGCTTGGCCCTTTCTAGCGGGAGAAGTTATGAGCAGTTCTTC. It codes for CASSLALSSGRSYEQFF.